This TCR beta chain was identified during a study of T cells in Graves' hyperthyroidism and ophthalmopathy. The overall study: Peripheral blood sampling occurred at initial diagnosis, before any treatment.

Used for diagnoses were clinical symptoms, serum thyroxine and TRAb, thyroid ultrasound and orbital computed tomography. Regions amplified from RNA transcripts were the TCR beta CDR3 regions. HTBI primers were employed in a first-round RT-PCR of the TCR CDR3. In TCRdb, the multiplex PCR reads were re-called with MiXCR into one record per CDR3 protein. Here the sample spans about 350,000 distinct CDR3 sequences, around 15% being singletons. The germline CDR1 and CDR2 sequences are MNHEY and SMNVEV (reference sequence). Between the trimmed V and J ends, which lost 7 bases and 3 bases, there was a span of 1 base. The CDR3 has 10 amino acids.

Material: blood. The TCR originated in a woman aged 35 to 49 with Graves' ophthalmopathy. This sequence joins TRBV27 and TRBJ1-5; D gene unclear. The CDR3 reads CASNNQPQHF. The DNA for the CDR3 is TGTGCCAGCAACAATCAGCCCCAGCATTTT.